This TCR beta chain was obtained from a study of technical replicates of blood from a handful of donors. The repertoire was sequenced with immunoSEQ multiplex PCR; TCRdb's copy has only in-frame clones and lacks some. The sample holds fewer than 95,000 clones, 94% seen once. Germline loops: CDR1 KGHSH, CDR2 LQKENI. The CDR3 covers 15 residues. V was shortened by 2 bases and J by 2 bases, with 12 bases between the two germline ends. The clonotype originates from a human donor in good health. Sequences were obtained from T cells isolated from PBMCs. This chain connects TRBV18 to TRBJ2-5; D not certain. The chain's CDR3 is CASSPTPARQETQYF. CDR3 sequence (DNA): TGTGCCAGCTCACCAACACCCGCCAGACAAGAGACCCAGTACTTC.